The 18 T cell receptor beta chains listed next were all sequenced from one sample in a study of cytomegalovirus exposure and HLA in healthy donors. This PCR relied on a set of 60 Vbeta primers and 13 Jbeta primers. Generated by immunoSEQ multiplex PCR, the TCRdb table keeps only in-frame clones and is missing some. The table shows 250,000 to 350,000 clones, with over 85% occurring only once. The sample consisted of PBMCs. The receptor set was obtained from a woman under 30 in good health and CMV-seronegative.

Worth noting for this clone: At one end, the junction sequence differs from germline, possibly due to a read error. This sequence joins TRBV7-9 and TRBJ2-4; D is perhaps TRBD2 (5 bases). The CDR3 has 16 residues. CDR1 SEHNR and CDR2 FQNEAQ come from the germline V gene (reference sequence). CDR3 bases: TGTTCCAGCAGCTCCCCGGGGATGATAGCCAAAAACATTCAGTACTTC. This gives the protein CSSSSPGMIAKNIQYF.

This sequence joins TRBV6-6 and TRBJ1-2; 11 bases line up with TRBD1. Germline CDR1 is MNHNY and CDR2 is SVGAGI (reference sequence). The CDR3 consists of 16 residues. V shed 0 bases and J 8 bases; nucleotides not matched to a gene: 8. CDR3 coding DNA: TGTGCCAGCAGTTACTCTTCGGACAGGGGGCGTCGAGGCTACACCTTC. It encodes CASSYSSDRGRRGYTF.

This clone occurred a few times. The CDR3, as DNA: TGTGCCAGCAGCTTAAGCCATACGCAGTATTTT. It is translated as CASSLSHTQYF. This chain links TRBV7-9 with TRBJ2-3; D remains unclear. CDR3 length: 11 residues. The V gene's germline CDR1 is SEHNR and CDR2 FQNEAQ (reference sequence). V was shortened by 2 bases and J by 7 bases, with 4 bases between the two germline ends.

V is TRBV2 and J is TRBJ1-2; 7 bases map to TRBD1. The CDR3 loop spans 15 amino acids. The germline gives CDR1 SNHLY, CDR2 FYNNEI. Losses at the gene ends were 4 bases for V and 6 bases for J; bases not matched to a gene: 11. The CDR3 DNA reads TGTGCCAGCAGTGGAAACAGGGGTCTCGTCGATGGCTACACCTTC. This translates into CASSGNRGLVDGYTF.

The chain has TRBV19 and TRBJ2-5; no firm D call. With 6 bases removed from V and 1 base from J, the gap between germline ends came to 18 bases. Germline lookup yields CDR1 LNHDA and CDR2 SQIVND (reference sequence). The CDR3 is made up of 16 amino acids. CDR3 DNA sequence: TGTGCCAGTAGCCCTAACCCCAGTAGCCCCCAAGAGACCCAGTACTTC. Translation gives CASSPNPSSPQETQYF.

The chain carries TRBV7-2 and TRBJ1-5; TRBD1 aligns across 10 bases. Losses at the gene ends were 4 bases for V and 7 bases for J; bases not matched to a gene: 4. The CDR3 length is 14 residues. The germline V gene has CDR1 SGHTA and CDR2 FQGNSA. The CDR3 bases are TGTGCCAGCAGCTCAAGACAGGGGGCGCAGCCCCAGCATTTT. This gives the protein CASSSRQGAQPQHF.

The chain couples TRBV7-9 to TRBJ2-1, with 7 positions matching TRBD1. Germline lookup yields CDR1 SEHNR and CDR2 FQNEAQ (reference sequence). After removal of 5 bases from V and 4 bases from J, the junction contained 8 bases not matched to a gene. The CDR3 has 15 residues. The CDR3 bases are TGTGCCAGCAGCCCCAGGGACAGCTTATACAATGAGCAGTTCTTC. It is translated as CASSPRDSLYNEQFF. Supplemented by reference TRBV7-9 and TRBJ2-1, the full variable domain reads DTGVSQNPRHKITKRGQNVTFRCDPISEHNRLYWYRQTLGQGPEFLTYFQNEAQLEKSRLLSDRFSAERPKGSFSTLEIQRTEQGDSAMYLCASSPRDSLYNEQFFGPGTRLTVL.

This clone was recorded once. This chain uses TRBV27 with TRBJ1-1; no clear D gene. The CDR3 runs 13 residues. Germline V gene lookup returns CDR1 MNHEY and CDR2 SMNVEV (reference sequence). The V end was cut by 5 bases, the J end by 2 bases, with 9 bases between. CDR3 amino acids: CASSTTKNTEAFF. For the CDR3, the DNA is TGTGCCAGCAGTACTACGAAAAACACTGAAGCTTTCTTT.

The chain carries TRBV7-6 and TRBJ2-2; perhaps TRBD2 as D (5 bases). The germline CDR1 and CDR2 sequences are SGHVS and FNYEAQ. CDR3 size: 21 residues. The V and J ends lost 6 bases and 3 bases respectively, with 32 bases between them. The CDR3 region is CASSSRPVTTIEGDYTGELFF. The CDR3 coding sequence is TGTGCCAGCAGTTCCCGCCCAGTAACTACCATCGAGGGCGACTACACCGGGGAGCTGTTTTTT.

The V gene is TRBV5-6, the J gene TRBJ1-1; D call uncertain. The CDR3 has 13 amino acids. Germline CDR1 is SGHDT and CDR2 is YYEEEE. V was cut by 0 bases and J by 4 bases, with 7 bases left in between. The CDR3 is CASSLGHPTEAFF. The CDR3 DNA reads as TGTGCCAGCAGCTTGGGACACCCCACTGAAGCTTTCTTT.

This clone was counted between two and nine times. The chain has TRBV11-2 and TRBJ2-2; D uncertain. The CDR3 length is 16 residues. Germline assignment: CDR1 SGHAT and CDR2 FQNNGV. Trimming left V 5 bases short and J 4 bases short, with 17 bases between. CDR3: CASSLGGQKGTGELFF. The CDR3 nucleotides are TGTGCCAGCAGCCTGGGTGGGCAAAAAGGCACCGGGGAGCTGTTTTTT.

This clone has just one count. This rearrangement joins TRBV25-1 to TRBJ2-3; 9 bases are shared with TRBD1. V shed 3 bases, J shed 5 bases, and the junction held 6 bases outside the gene matches. CDR3 size: 15 residues. In germline, CDR1 is MGHDK, CDR2 SYGVNS. The CDR3 loop reads CASSEGTGHVDTQYF. The CDR3 region has the DNA TGTGCCAGCAGTGAGGGGACAGGGCATGTAGATACGCAGTATTTT.

In its sample, this clone was seen once. The V call is TRBV15, the J call TRBJ2-5; 13 nucleotides match TRBD2. This CDR3 contains 16 residues. The germline V gene has CDR1 LNHNV and CDR2 YYDKDF (reference sequence). Trimming removed 5 bases from V and 10 bases from J; junction bases left unmatched: 13. The DNA for the CDR3 is TGTGCCACCAGCGTCGGGACTAGCGGGGCGGTCCACGTCCAGTACTTC. Its translation: CATSVGTSGAVHVQYF.

This sequence joins TRBV5-4 and TRBJ1-1, with D tentatively TRBD1 (6 bases). Germline-derived CDR1 and CDR2 are SGHNT and YYREEE (reference sequence). Trimming cost V 3 bases and J 3 bases, with 6 bases left between them. This CDR3 is built from 12 residues. DNA of the CDR3: TGTGCCAGCAGCTCAGGGGACACTGAAGCTTTCTTT. Protein sequence: CASSSGDTEAFF.

The chain links TRBV19 to TRBJ1-1, with 7 nucleotides matching TRBD1. This CDR3 contains 13 residues. V lost 7 bases to trimming and J lost 8 bases; unmatched junction nucleotides: 10. CDR1 and CDR2 (germline): LNHDA, SQIVND (reference sequence). The CDR3 loop reads CASTAGKQGEAFF. DNA for the CDR3: TGTGCCAGTACTGCTGGAAAACAGGGGGAAGCTTTCTTT. Together with reference TRBV19 and TRBJ1-1, the CDR3 gives the full variable domain: DGGITQSPKYLFRKEGQNVTLSCEQNLNHDAMYWYRQDPGQGLRLIYYSQIVNDFQKGDIAEGYSVSREKKESFPLTVTSAQKNPTAFYLCASTAGKQGEAFFGQGTRLTVV.

V and J are TRBV19 and TRBJ2-5, with 9 positions matching TRBD1. The better agreement between TRBJ2-7 and the DNA end casts doubt on the J call. The length of the CDR3 is 17 residues. CDR1 is LNHDA, CDR2 SQIVND, per germline (reference sequence). The CDR3 is CASSTARGQGLAYEQYF. The CDR3 coding sequence is TGTGCCAGTAGTACCGCTAGGGGACAGGGTCTAGCCTACGAGCAGTACTTC.

In its sample, this clone was seen once. The sample has other DNA sequences that encode this CDR3 too. The chain recombines TRBV2 with TRBJ2-7; TRBD1 aligns across 9 bases. J lost 2 bases, V lost 4 bases, and 6 bases had no gene match. There are 15 residues in the CDR3. CDR1 SNHLY and CDR2 FYNNEI come from the germline V gene. This CDR3 reads CASSVSGTGTYEQYF. CDR3 DNA: TGTGCCAGCAGTGTATCGGGGACAGGGACCTACGAGCAGTACTTC.

This clone was detected only once. The chain employs TRBV9 and TRBJ1-2; D is unclear. V dropped 8 bases and J dropped 0 bases, with 11 bases sitting between them. This CDR3 contains 13 residues. CDR1 is SGDLS, CDR2 YYNGEE, per germline. The CDR3 is CARMARTNYGYTF. The CDR3 DNA follows: TGTGCCAGGATGGCCAGAACTAACTATGGCTACACCTTC.